This T cell receptor beta chain comes out of a study of early T cells in non-severe SARS-CoV-2 infection. Study information: Sequencing targeted bulk RNA from unsorted whole blood, leaving chains unpaired. Study-wide findings and caveats: Matching results from VDJdb favored anti-spike CD8 responses, leaving private and CD4 specificities undetected.

Individual cDNA molecules carried attached unique molecular identifiers. TCRdb re-called the 5' RACE reads with MiXCR, one entry per CDR3 protein. Here the sample spans 70,000 or so distinct CDR3 sequences, 12% being singletons. This clonotype was counted between two and nine times. Its antigen remains unknown. V lost 0 bases, J lost 3 bases, and 5 bases stayed unmatched. CDR1 and CDR2 from the germline V gene are DFQATT and SNEGSKA (reference sequence). CDR3 size: 15 residues. This TCR was recovered from an adult who was a healthcare worker with PCR-confirmed SARS-CoV-2 infection or an uninfected control (not recorded which). The V call is TRBV20-1, the J call TRBJ1-5, with 7 bases identical to TRBD1. Sequenced sample: whole blood. The CDR3: CSAREAGQPNQPQHF. The DNA of the CDR3 is TGCAGTGCTAGAGAAGCGGGACAGCCCAATCAGCCCCAGCATTTT.